Presented here are 5 T cell receptor beta chains from one specimen sequenced in a study of cytomegalovirus exposure and HLA in healthy donors. PCR involved 60 Vbeta and 13 Jbeta primers. TCRdb's copy holds only in-frame clones and misses some; the assay was immunoSEQ multiplex PCR. The sample lists some 160,000 clones; roughly 90% were seen once. Source material: PBMCs. All receptors come from a woman younger than 35 in good health and CMV-seronegative.

The chain uses TRBV11-2 and TRBJ2-7; TRBD2 aligns across 10 bases. With V trimmed by 1 base and J by 0 bases, 3 bases remained unmatched. This CDR3 has 16 amino acids. Germline V gene data show CDR1 as SGHAT and CDR2 as FQNNGV. The CDR3 bases are TGTGCCAGCAGCTTAGTAGCGGGGGGACCCTCCTACGAGCAGTACTTC. This gives the protein CASSLVAGGPSYEQYF.

The chain has TRBV9 and TRBJ2-1, with D possibly TRBD2 on 5 matching bases. Germline assignment: CDR1 SGDLS and CDR2 YYNGEE. The CDR3 is 16 amino acids. Trimming cost V 0 bases and J 3 bases, with 13 bases left between them. The CDR3 DNA reads TGTGCCAGCAGCGTAGCTACGGTAGCGCTCTACAATGAGCAGTTCTTC. Encoded protein: CASSVATVALYNEQFF.

The chain couples TRBV9 to TRBJ2-1; 11 positions agree with TRBD2. CDR1 and CDR2 (germline): SGDLS, YYNGEE. V dropped 1 base and J dropped 4; count of bases not matched to a gene: 1. The CDR3 covers 15 residues. The CDR3 coding sequence is TGTGCCAGCAGCGTAACTAGCGGGGGATACAATGAGCAGTTCTTC. This sequence encodes CASSVTSGGYNEQFF.

The V call is TRBV10-3, the J call TRBJ1-2; D may be TRBD1 (5 bases). CDR3 length: 15 residues. Germline V gene data show CDR1 as ENHRY and CDR2 as SYGVKD. V was pared by 0 bases and J by 4 bases, with 12 bases between. The CDR3: CAISESAGQGYGYTF. As DNA, the CDR3 is TGTGCCATCAGTGAGTCGGCGGGGCAGGGCTATGGCTACACCTTC.

The rearrangement links TRBV15 to TRBJ1-1, with TRBD1 matching over 7 bases. V lost 0 bases to trimming and J lost 10 bases; unmatched junction nucleotides: 5. Germline assignment: CDR1 LNHNV and CDR2 YYDKDF (reference sequence). The CDR3 is made up of 13 amino acids. CDR3 loop: CATSRETGIGAFF. CDR3 in DNA: TGTGCCACCAGCAGAGAGACAGGGATCGGAGCTTTCTTT.